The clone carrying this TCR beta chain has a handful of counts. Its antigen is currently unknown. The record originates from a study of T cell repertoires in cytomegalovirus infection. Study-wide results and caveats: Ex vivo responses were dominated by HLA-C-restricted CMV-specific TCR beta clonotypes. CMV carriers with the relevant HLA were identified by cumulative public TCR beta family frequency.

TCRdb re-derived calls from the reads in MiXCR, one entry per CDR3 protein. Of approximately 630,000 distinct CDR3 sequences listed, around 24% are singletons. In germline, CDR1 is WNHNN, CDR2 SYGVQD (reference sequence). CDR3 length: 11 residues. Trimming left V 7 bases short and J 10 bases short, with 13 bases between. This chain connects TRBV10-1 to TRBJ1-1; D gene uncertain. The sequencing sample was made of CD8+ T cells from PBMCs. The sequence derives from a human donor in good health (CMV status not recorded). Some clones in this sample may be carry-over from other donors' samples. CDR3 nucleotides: TGCGCCAGCACGCGAGGGTTTTTAGCTTTCTTT. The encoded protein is CASTRGFLAFF.